The next 27 T cell receptor beta chains were all read from a single sample in a study of T cell repertoires in cytomegalovirus infection. For these TCRs, the target antigens are not known. In TCRdb, the reads were re-called with MiXCR into one record per CDR3 protein. The table lists approximately 910,000 distinct CDR3 sequences, 30% to 40% of them singletons, with about an eighth in the top ten. The sample in question was cultured CD8+ T cells from PBMCs, obtained from culture after CMV antigen stimulation. The receptors were gathered from a human donor in good health (CMV status not recorded). Some clones in this sample may be carry-over from other donors' samples.

The J gene is TRBJ1-1, the V gene TRBV19; D perhaps matches TRBD1 (6 bases). This CDR3 comprises 17 residues. Germline V gene sequence: CDR1 LNHDA, CDR2 SQIVND (reference sequence). V was pared by 4 bases and J by 1 base, with 19 bases between. In nucleotides, the CDR3 is TGTGCCAGTAGTACCCAGGGGAGAAGTTCGAGGAACACTGAAGCTTTCTTT. Translating it yields CASSTQGRSSRNTEAFF.

Of note for this clonotype: Being one base from a much bigger clone, this may be a read error. This chain links TRBV7-4 with TRBJ2-1, with a tentative D call TRBD2 (6 bases). This CDR3 spans 15 amino acids. The germline V gene encodes CDR1 SGHVT and CDR2 SQSDAQ. The chain's CDR3 is CASSPGEAKYNERFF. In DNA, the CDR3 is TGTGCCAGCAGCCCCGGGGAGGCGAAATACAATGAGCGGTTCTTC.

This clonotype was found a few times. V and J are TRBV27 and TRBJ2-7; D perhaps matches TRBD2 (5 bases). Germline CDR1 and CDR2: MNHEY and SMNVEV (reference sequence). V was clipped by 4 bases and J by 1 base, with 8 bases between them. The CDR3 runs 13 residues. CDR3 in amino acids: CASSSGLSYEQYV. The CDR3 DNA follows: TGTGCCAGCAGTTCTGGACTGTCCTACGAGCAGTACGTC.

This clonotype came up many times. The J gene is TRBJ2-3, the V gene TRBV12-3 or TRBV12-4; D could derive from TRBD1 or TRBD2 (6 bases each). Between the trimmed V and J ends, which lost 3 bases and 4 bases, there was a span of 20 bases. The CDR3 extends over 17 amino acids. The CDR3 nucleotides are TGTGCCAGCAGTTTGAAAAATGGGGGGCTAAGCTCAGATACGCAGTATTTT. This encodes CASSLKNGGLSSDTQYF.

This clonotype was seen a handful of times. This sequence joins TRBV6-2 or TRBV6-3 and TRBJ1-5, with 7 bases fitting TRBD1. Germline V gives CDR1 MNHEY, CDR2 SVGEGT. V lost 6 bases to trimming and J lost 4 bases; unmatched junction nucleotides: 12. The CDR3 extends over 16 amino acids. As DNA, the CDR3 is TGTGCCAGCAGCGAGACTGTCCGGGACAGAAATCAGCCCCAGCATTTT. This gives the protein CASSETVRDRNQPQHF.

This clonotype occurred a few times. The chain carries TRBV7-2 and TRBJ2-5; D may correspond to TRBD1 or TRBD2 (5 bases each). Trimming removed 2 bases from V and 1 base from J, with 14 bases in between. Germline CDR1 SGHTA, CDR2 FQGNSA. This CDR3 region has 16 residues. The CDR3 region has the DNA TGTGCCAGCAGCTTAATGAGGGGCGGTGTCCAAGAGACCCAGTACTTC. Its translation is CASSLMRGGVQETQYF. Combining the CDR3 with reference TRBV7-2 and TRBJ2-5 gives the whole variable domain GAGVSQSPSNKVTEKGKDVELRCDPISGHTALYWYRQSLGQGLEFLIYFQGNSAPDKSGLPSDRFSAERTGGSVSTLTIQRTQQEDSAVYLCASSLMRGGVQETQYFGPGTRLLVL.

Details on this clonotype: A read error may explain this, as a much larger clone is one base away. V is TRBV7-6 and J is TRBJ2-3; 8 positions match TRBD1. J was trimmed by 5 bases and V by 7 bases; bases with no gene match: 11. The CDR3 loop spans 15 amino acids. CDR1 and CDR2 from the germline V gene are SGHVS and FNYEAQ. The CDR3 sequence is CASNNLDRVKDTQYF. CDR3 bases: TGTGCCAGCAACAACCTGGACAGGGTGAAAGATACGCAGTATTTT.

The DNA of the CDR3 is TGTGCCAGCAGCTTCCTTCGGCAGGGAAGGATCAATCAGCCCCAGCATTTT. Its translation is CASSFLRQGRINQPQHF. This chain joins TRBV7-8 and TRBJ1-5, with D maybe TRBD1 (5 bases). V dropped 3 bases and J dropped 3 bases, with 18 bases sitting between them. Germline CDR1 is SGHVS and CDR2 is FQNEAQ. The CDR3 length is 17 residues. The whole variable domain, filled in from reference TRBV7-8 and TRBJ1-5, reads GAGVSQSPRYKVAKRGQDVALRCDPISGHVSLFWYQQALGQGPEFLTYFQNEAQLDKSGLPSDRFFAERPEGSVSTLKIQRTQQEDSAVYLCASSFLRQGRINQPQHFGDGTRLSIL.

The chain is built from TRBV12-5 and TRBJ1-2; D not certain. The CDR3 is made up of 13 amino acids. The V and J ends lost 4 bases and 3 bases respectively, with 9 bases between them. Germline assignment: CDR1 LGHNT and CDR2 FRNRAP. CDR3 protein: CASGSSAYYGYTF. CDR3 DNA sequence: TGTGCTAGTGGTTCCTCAGCCTACTATGGCTACACCTTC.

This clonotype was counted between two and nine times. This chain joins TRBV4-2 and TRBJ2-3; no definite D call. V lost 0 bases to trimming and J lost 0 bases, with 7 bases between them. The CDR3 totals 15 residues. Germline CDR1 LGHNA, CDR2 YNFKEQ. The CDR3 sequence is CASSQDDASTDTQYF. As DNA, the CDR3 is TGTGCCAGCAGCCAAGATGACGCTAGCACAGATACGCAGTATTTT.

Turning to this clonotype: A much larger clone differs by one base, so this may be a read error. The chain is built from TRBV7-6 and TRBJ2-1, with 8 bases aligning to TRBD1. With 1 base clipped from V and 6 bases from J, the junction kept 8 bases outside the gene matches. This CDR3 comprises 16 residues. Germline CDR1 and CDR2: SGHVS and FNYEAQ. CDR3 in amino acids: CASSLEWTGYGNEQFF. Written as DNA, the CDR3 is TGTGCCAGCAGCTTAGAGTGGACAGGGTATGGCAATGAGCAGTTCTTC.

This clonotype was counted ten times or more. The rearrangement uses TRBV7-2 and TRBJ2-2, with 12 positions matching TRBD2. CDR1 and CDR2 from the germline V gene are SGHTA and FQGNSA. The CDR3 covers 20 residues. V trimming: 8 bases; J trimming: 6 bases; junction bases outside the gene matches: 22. The CDR3 reads CASVPSSRGLAGPGAGELFF. The CDR3 nucleotides are TGTGCCAGCGTTCCCTCCAGCCGAGGACTAGCGGGGCCCGGGGCCGGGGAGCTGTTTTTT.

The rearrangement uses TRBV29-1 and TRBJ2-3; 7 bases are a match to TRBD1. V lost 3 bases, J lost 6 bases, and 6 bases stayed unmatched. The CDR3 consists of 13 residues. The germline gives CDR1 SQVTM, CDR2 ANQGSEA. The CDR3 spells CSVDLTGSDTQYF. CDR3 in DNA: TGCAGCGTTGACCTGACAGGGTCCGATACGCAGTATTTT.

The chain couples TRBV10-3 to TRBJ2-7; TRBD1 or TRBD2 may be the D gene (6 bases each). CDR3 length: 14 amino acids. Between the trimmed V and J ends, which lost 2 bases and 1 base, there was a span of 9 bases. Germline V lookup: CDR1 ENHRY, CDR2 SYGVKD. Here the CDR3 DNA reads TGTGCCATCAGTGAGCCGGGGGCTTCCTACGAGCAGTACTTC. Protein product: CAISEPGASYEQYF.

The DNA of the CDR3 is TGCAGTGCTAGAGACCGGGGCCCTGCTTATAGCAATCAGCCCCAGCATTTT. Its protein product is CSARDRGPAYSNQPQHF. V usage is TRBV20-1 and J usage is TRBJ1-5; a possible D gene is TRBD1 (5 bases). CDR1 DFQATT and CDR2 SNEGSKA come from the germline V gene (reference sequence). The V end was cut by 0 bases, the J end by 0 bases, with 15 bases between. The CDR3 consists of 17 residues.

The chain links TRBV6-1 to TRBJ2-3, with 8 bases that match TRBD2. The CDR3 runs 15 residues. Trimming removed 4 bases from V and 6 bases from J; junction bases left unmatched: 9. Germline CDR1 reads MNHNS; CDR2 reads SASEGT. The CDR3: CASSVIAGTGDTQYF. DNA for the CDR3: TGTGCCAGCAGTGTTATAGCGGGGACCGGGGATACGCAGTATTTT.

As regards this clonotype: This sequence may be a read error, since a much larger clone differs from it by one base. V and J are TRBV5-4 and TRBJ2-7; 9 bases map to TRBD1. V gave up 4 bases and J gave up 3 bases; unmatched junction bases: 2. CDR1 is SGHNT and CDR2 is YYREEE in the germline V gene (reference sequence). There are 13 residues in the CDR3. CDR3 sequence reads: CASSKDRGYEQYV. CDR3 nucleotides: TGTGCCAGCAGCAAGGACAGGGGCTACGAGCAGTACGTC.

V is TRBV7-9 and J is TRBJ2-7, with D perhaps being TRBD1 or TRBD2 (5 bases each). The CDR3 has 15 amino acids. CDR1 is SEHNR, CDR2 FQNEAQ, per germline (reference sequence). V lost 4 bases and J lost 4, with 17 bases in between. CDR3 residues: CASSSPGTDIYEQYV. As DNA, the CDR3 is TGTGCCAGCAGCTCTCCCGGGACCGATATTTACGAGCAGTACGTC.

In its sample, this clonotype was seen many times. The chain uses TRBV12-3 or TRBV12-4 and TRBJ1-2; possible D gene TRBD1, 5 bases. This CDR3 is built from 13 residues. The V and J ends lost 4 bases and 4 bases respectively, with 10 bases between them. The CDR3 here is CASSSDTVYGYTF. CDR3 in DNA: TGTGCCAGCAGTTCGGACACCGTCTATGGCTACACCTTC.

This clonotype has only a few counts. V usage is TRBV10-1 and J usage is TRBJ1-6; D not resolved. This CDR3 is 11 amino acids long. The germline V gene has CDR1 WNHNN and CDR2 SYGVQD (reference sequence). Deletions cut 7 bases from V and 8 bases from J, with 6 bases between. CDR3 sequence: CASTGDSPLHF. The CDR3 DNA reads TGCGCCAGCACTGGGGATTCACCCCTCCACTTT.

The rearrangement links TRBV4-1 to TRBJ1-2; D unclear. The V end was cut by 0 bases, the J end by 12 bases, with 14 bases between. Germline V lookup: CDR1 MGHRA, CDR2 YSYEKL. The length of the CDR3 is 13 residues. CDR3 loop: CASSQDRQRDHTF. As DNA, the CDR3 is TGCGCCAGCAGCCAAGATAGACAACGAGATCACACCTTC.

The rearrangement joins TRBV7-6 to TRBJ2-2, with D possibly TRBD2 on 6 matching bases. CDR3 length: 16 residues. V shed 1 base and J shed 6 bases, with 15 bases lying between them. Germline V gene data show CDR1 as SGHVS and CDR2 as FNYEAQ. CDR3 in DNA: TGTGCCAGCAGCTTAGGACTAGGGGTTATGGCCGGGGAGCTGTTTTTT. Protein sequence: CASSLGLGVMAGELFF. Looking up the rest from reference TRBV7-6 and TRBJ2-2 gives the full variable domain: GAGVSQSPRYKVTKRGQDVALRCDPISGHVSLYWYRQALGQGPEFLTYFNYEAQQDKSGLPNDRFSAERPEGSISTLTIQRTEQRDSAMYRCASSLGLGVMAGELFFGEGSRLTVL.

CDR3 bases: TGTGCCATCAGTGCTTGGAACAACGACTCTGGGGCCAACGTCCTGACTTTC. Its protein product is CAISAWNNDSGANVLTF. The chain links TRBV10-3 to TRBJ2-6; no reliable D call. The CDR3 sequence is 17 residues long. Trimming shortened V by 4 bases and J by 0 bases, and 13 bases separated the two germline ends. CDR1 and CDR2 (germline): ENHRY, SYGVKD.

This chain links TRBV27 with TRBJ2-3; TRBD2 agrees at 8 bases. The CDR3 is made up of 15 amino acids. CDR1 is MNHEY and CDR2 is SMNVEV in the germline V gene (reference sequence). The trim removed 5 bases at V and 5 bases at J, leaving 9 bases unmatched. The DNA of the CDR3 is TGTGCCAGCAGTCCCATATGGACTAGCTTAGATACGCAGTATTTT. This gives the protein CASSPIWTSLDTQYF.

The genes are TRBV4-1 and TRBJ2-2, with a possible D match to TRBD2 (6 bases). Trimming took off 0 bases at V and 6 bases at J, with 11 bases between the two ends. There are 15 residues in the CDR3. The germline V gene has CDR1 MGHRA and CDR2 YSYEKL. The CDR3 DNA reads TGCGCCAGCAGCCAAGAAACGACTAGTTCCGGGGAGCTGTTTTTT. Amino acids: CASSQETTSSGELFF.

This clonotype was recorded a few times. The chain uses TRBV5-4 and TRBJ2-5; 10 bases agree with TRBD2. CDR1 and CDR2 (germline): SGHNT, YYREEE (reference sequence). J was trimmed by 3 bases and V by 2 bases; bases with no gene match: 7. The CDR3 is 16 residues long. Written as DNA, the CDR3 is TGTGCCAGCAGCTTCCCGGCCGGGACTAGCGAAGAGACCCAGTACTTC. This gives the protein CASSFPAGTSEETQYF. Looking up the rest from reference TRBV5-4 and TRBJ2-5 gives the full variable domain: ETGVTQSPTHLIKTRGQQVTLRCSSQSGHNTVSWYQQALGQGPQFIFQYYREEENGRGNFPPRFSGLQFPNYSSELNVNALELDDSALYLCASSFPAGTSEETQYFGPGTRLLVL.

This rearrangement joins TRBV12-5 to TRBJ2-3; D uncertain. Germline assignment: CDR1 LGHNT and CDR2 FRNRAP. The CDR3 loop spans 17 amino acids. V was shortened by 1 base and J by 0 bases, with 14 bases between the two germline ends. The CDR3 DNA reads TGTGCTAGTGGTTTGGACCACCTTGAACCTAGCACAGATACGCAGTATTTT. Translated: CASGLDHLEPSTDTQYF.